The present TCR beta chain was sequenced within a study of response to subunit inactivated influenza vaccine listed by TCRdb under 2018. Regarding the research as a whole: Deep quantitative profiling of the T cell receptor repertoire was used in the study to follow responses to a trivalent subunit inactivated influenza vaccine. The study at large found these results: According to the authors, only a limited number of new T cells may be recruited by each seasonal influenza vaccination.

This clonotype came up a few times. Its target antigen remains unknown. No much larger clone exists at a distance of one base, and base qualities are not known. The CDR3, cysteine through phenylalanine, is 14 amino acids long. Here the CDR3 DNA is all that survives: 42 bases in frame from base 1. The germline V end is reduced by 2 bases and the J end by 4 bases; junction bases left unmatched: 2. Via the germline V gene, CDR1 is SQVTM and CDR2 ANQGSEA. Library preparation used RT-PCR. TCRdb lists the instrument as Illumina HiSeq 2500. TCRdb reanalyzed the raw reads on its own, using fastp at Q25 for trimming and MiXCR for clone calling, and kept in-frame beta chains. Duplicate CDR3 protein sequences are folded into a single record with the most common DNA and genes. The sample profile shows approximately 160,000 distinct CDR3 sequences; over 8.5% of them were found once. The ten biggest clones cover roughly a third of the sample.

Recombination connected TRBV29-1 to TRBJ2-1, with 10 bases aligning to TRBD2. This receptor was identified in a man in his fifties or sixties who received an inactivated influenza vaccine. Donor details come from another sample of the same person, matched by shared clones. Source: CD8+ T cells sorted from PBMCs, taken 23 to 25 months after vaccination. The CDR3 is CSVESGRAYNEQFF. DNA sequence: TGCAGCGTTGAAAGCGGGAGGGCTTACAATGAGCAGTTCTTC.